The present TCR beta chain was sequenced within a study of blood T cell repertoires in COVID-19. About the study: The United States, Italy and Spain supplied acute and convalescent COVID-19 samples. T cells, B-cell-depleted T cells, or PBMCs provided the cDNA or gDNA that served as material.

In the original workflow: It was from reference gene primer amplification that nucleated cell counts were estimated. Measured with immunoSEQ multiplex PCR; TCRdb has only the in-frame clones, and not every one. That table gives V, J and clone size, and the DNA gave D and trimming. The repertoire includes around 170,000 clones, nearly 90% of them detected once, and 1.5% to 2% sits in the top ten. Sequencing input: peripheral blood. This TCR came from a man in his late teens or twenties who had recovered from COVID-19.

CDR3 protein: CASSPLAGLNYNEQFF. CDR3 sequence (DNA): TGTGCCAGCAGCCCCTTAGCGGGATTAAACTACAATGAGCAGTTCTTC. The J gene is TRBJ2-1, the V gene TRBV7-2, with 8 bases matching TRBD2. Germline-derived CDR1 and CDR2 are SGHTA and FQGNSA. The CDR3 covers 16 residues. Unmatched junction bases numbered 9, after V lost 5 bases and J lost 3 bases. The complete variable domain, with remaining parts taken from reference TRBV7-2 and TRBJ2-1, reads GAGVSQSPSNKVTEKGKDVELRCDPISGHTALYWYRQSLGQGLEFLIYFQGNSAPDKSGLPSDRFSAERTGGSVSTLTIQRTQQEDSAVYLCASSPLAGLNYNEQFFGPGTRLTVL.